The present T cell receptor beta chain was sequenced within a study of beta chain features in type 1 diabetes (dated 2018 in TCRdb). Study-wide context: Mean age, gender distribution, total cell number and subset yield did not differ between patients and healthy donors. In the study, recently diagnosed type 1 diabetes patients and matched healthy donors were compared on the TCRB repertoires of their sorted circulating CD4+ T cell subsets. A total of under 120,000,000 sorted cells were examined across all samples, and RNA yield correlated strongly with the number of cells per subset. Regulatory and stem cell-like memory subsets were isolated from only 8 patients and about eight healthy donors, whereas naive and central memory subsets came from all 30 or so donors.

The entire amount of isolated RNA was reverse transcribed using the High Capacity cDNA Reverse Transcription Kit, so the sequenced TCRB transcripts were expressed ones. Deep immunoSEQ sequencing was performed on naive, central memory and regulatory T cell samples, with an average of approximately 3.9 million total reads per sample. Sorted cells were lysed in RLT buffer and RNA was extracted with DNase-treated RNeasy Micro or Mini kits, depending on cell number. Each cell subset was processed on its own to prevent cross-contamination, while patient and healthy donor samples were processed together. TCRB sequences were amplified from cDNA with the immunoSEQ multiplex PCR, producing 87-bp fragments spanning the CDR3 region. Sequencing of the amplicons was performed on the Illumina HiSeq platform. Turning to the authors' computational methods: Synthetic template baselines were used to correct PCR bias computationally, reads within Hamming distance 2 were collapsed, and singletons that could not be merged were discarded. Reads were aligned against IMGT so that V, D and J genes, CDR3 length and insertions or deletions at six rearrangement sites could be assigned. Within each subset, clonotype counts were normalized to sorted cell number, after which true diversity and Gini coefficients were computed with the tcR R package. The overlap coefficient, calculated on TCRB nucleotide sequences, was used to measure repertoire sharing. Out-of-frame TCRB sequences from naive cells were analyzed to stand in for the pre-selection repertoire. The clones in this table, taken by TCRdb from immuneACCESS, are in-frame only. Not every clone is retained; where verified, under half of the shortfall comes from an unresolved V gene, and the cause of the rest is unknown. V and J calls plus clone size are reproduced from that table; the DNA served to infer D and trimming. Here the sample has 810,000 or so clones; roughly 16% occur a single time. The ten largest clones take up around 0.02% of the sample.

What the research found in general, with its limitations: PCR might favor shorter templates, but patient and control samples were amplified and corrected together, so any skew would affect both groups equally. Type 1 diabetes patients showed a moderate but significant shortening of TCRB CDR3 length in all four CD4+ subsets. Naive, central memory and regulatory TCRB repertoires appeared more similar among patients than among healthy donors. At VDJ recombination sites, patients with type 1 diabetes made fewer insertions and deleted more nucleotides, a pattern implying thymic rearrangement abnormalities. Because cDNA rather than genomic DNA was sequenced, highly expressing activated cells could have been over-represented, although no difference in activation and CD3 levels was found between groups. Because the HLA sub-analyses included only small numbers of individuals, any influence of HLA type on TCRB rearrangement was left unresolved.

V gives up 2 bases and J gives up 2 bases, and the segment between their germline ends measures 18 bases. The germline V gene (reference sequence) supplies CDR1 SGHKS and CDR2 YYEKEE. The CDR3, from cysteine to phenylalanine, totals 17 residues. The CDR3 DNA has 51 bases and is translated from base 1. Each donor gave one peripheral blood draw, averaging around 0.11 L, which was collected into heparinised tubes. A BD FACSAria II was used to sort naive, central memory, regulatory and stem cell-like memory CD4+ T cells with a panel that included CD45RO, CCR7, CD25, CD127, CD95 and CD27. A purity above 95% was achieved for all sorted populations. PBMCs were isolated right away by Lymphoprep density gradient centrifugation and were stained directly, without culture. So that batch effects would be minimized, each experiment stained and sorted samples in pairs, pairing one healthy donor with one patient.

This clone was observed a handful of times. This clone's antigen is unknown. It has no much larger one-base neighbor in the sample; base qualities were not kept. This TCR came from a woman between 18 and 29 years old in good health. The specimen sequenced was naive CD4+ T cells from blood. The cell subset or site label, read with the paper, signifies: true naive CD4+ T cells. This chain joins TRBV5-5 to TRBJ2-3, with an unclear D gene assignment. The nucleotide sequence is TGTGCCAGCAGCTTCTTAAACTACCGAATCTCCACAGATACGCAGTATTTT. Protein translation: CASSFLNYRISTDTQYF.